This TCR beta chain was identified in a study of T cells in Graves' hyperthyroidism and ophthalmopathy (dated by TCRdb to between 2019 and 2020). For context, the study as a whole: Peripheral blood samples were taken at initial diagnosis, before any treatment was given. According to the paper, TCR Vbeta CDR3 sequencing was carried out on about 140 peripheral blood samples, which came from more than 40 ophthalmopathy, approximately 72 hyperthyroidism and 17 progressor patients. The 85 to 100 discovery patients were divided at random into training and test sets in a 7:3 ratio. After blood sampling, hyperthyroidism patients were treated with methimazole at a starting dose of 30 mg daily, and ophthalmopathy patients were treated with high-dose intravenous methylprednisolone. To identify distinguishing TCR V-J signatures, a discovery cohort of 90 to 100 patients was used, comprising 43 with Graves' ophthalmopathy and around 60 with stable Graves' hyperthyroidism. In addition, the study compared T-cell repertoires in thyroid tissue and in blood from six Graves' hyperthyroidism patients. An independent validation cohort of around 19 hyperthyroidism patients and some 15 patients who later progressed to ophthalmopathy tested prospective prediction of ophthalmopathy. General study outcomes and caveats: Sample size was not statistically predetermined, and blinding of investigators to group allocation was not performed. Blood samples also contained most of the expanded thyroid clonotypes (frequency above 0.001), which suggests that blood repertoires may reflect thyroid immune responses. A model built on a 13 V-J signature distinguished ophthalmopathy from stable hyperthyroidism, reaching 87.88% sensitivity and 81.08% specificity in cross-validation and 80%/75% in testing. In validation, the model predicted progression to ophthalmopathy with about 71% sensitivity and 72.22% specificity, a median of around six months before onset.

The TCR beta CDR3 regions were amplified from the RNA transcripts. The first round of RT-PCR for the TCR CDR3 was performed with the HTBI primer set and the Qiagen OneStep RT-PCR kit. A second multiplex PCR round built the libraries, followed by size selection and purification. Sequencing of the libraries was done on an Illumina HiSeq2000 using paired-end 100 bp reads. Per the original workflow: SOAPnuke was used to process the raw data, with reads discarded if the reads contained adapters or uncalled bases, had a mean Phred below 15, or lacked an exact constant-primer or identifier match. COPE v1.2.5 was used to merge high-quality paired reads, and clonotypes were defined as unique nucleotide sequences. MiTCR v1.1 was used to align clonotypes to the IMGT TRBV, TRBD and TRBJ reference segments. The analysis included only V-J combinations with a frequency above 0.0001, which together covered 99.2% of the repertoires. A TCS score was defined as the ratio between F50 (clonal expansion) and ExV (chaos), using BLOSUM62-based TCRdist between CDR3 peptides within each V-J. Welch's t-statistics and random forest reduced some 510 V-J features to 10 to 15, which were used in a naive Bayes classifier (R e1071). The Morisita-Horn index was used to measure how similar the thyroid and blood repertoires were. The raw public reads went through TCRdb reprocessing: fastp at Q25, MiXCR clone calling, in-frame beta chains kept. Rows with one shared CDR3 protein collapse into an entry with the most common genes and DNA. What appears here as the V and J calls and clone size reflects TCRdb's work, not the paper's. This sample holds 45,000 to 75,000 distinct CDR3 sequences; roughly 52% were observed only once. Of the sample, 9.5% to 15% is held by the ten largest clones.

Comments on this clonotype: Its binding antigen is unknown. The junction departs from the called germline gene at one end, perhaps through a read error.

The CDR3 goes from the cysteine to the phenylalanine over 14 residues. The retained sequence is limited to the CDR3, 42 bases, with the frame set at the first base. Moderately to severely active disease, a Clinical Activity Score of at least 3, a NOSPECS grade of at least 4, and a duration under 3 months were present in ophthalmopathy patients. Patients with uncontrolled infections, other autoimmune diseases, pregnancy or lactation were excluded. Clinical symptoms, serum thyroxine and TRAb, thyroid ultrasound, and orbital computed tomography formed the basis for the diagnoses. Ficoll-Paque density gradient centrifugation was used to isolate PBMCs from 8.5 to 10 ml of fresh peripheral blood. Trizol reagent was used to extract total RNA, and RNA quality was then checked on an Agilent 2100 Bioanalyzer.

Source material: blood. This TCR derives from a young woman with Graves' ophthalmopathy. The V and J segments used are TRBV12-3 or TRBV12-4 and TRBJ1-1, with a weak D call of TRBD1 (6 bases match). The nucleotides are TGTGCCAGCAGTCCTCAGAACAGGGACACTGAAGCTTTCTTC. Translated, this is CASSPQNRDTEAFF.